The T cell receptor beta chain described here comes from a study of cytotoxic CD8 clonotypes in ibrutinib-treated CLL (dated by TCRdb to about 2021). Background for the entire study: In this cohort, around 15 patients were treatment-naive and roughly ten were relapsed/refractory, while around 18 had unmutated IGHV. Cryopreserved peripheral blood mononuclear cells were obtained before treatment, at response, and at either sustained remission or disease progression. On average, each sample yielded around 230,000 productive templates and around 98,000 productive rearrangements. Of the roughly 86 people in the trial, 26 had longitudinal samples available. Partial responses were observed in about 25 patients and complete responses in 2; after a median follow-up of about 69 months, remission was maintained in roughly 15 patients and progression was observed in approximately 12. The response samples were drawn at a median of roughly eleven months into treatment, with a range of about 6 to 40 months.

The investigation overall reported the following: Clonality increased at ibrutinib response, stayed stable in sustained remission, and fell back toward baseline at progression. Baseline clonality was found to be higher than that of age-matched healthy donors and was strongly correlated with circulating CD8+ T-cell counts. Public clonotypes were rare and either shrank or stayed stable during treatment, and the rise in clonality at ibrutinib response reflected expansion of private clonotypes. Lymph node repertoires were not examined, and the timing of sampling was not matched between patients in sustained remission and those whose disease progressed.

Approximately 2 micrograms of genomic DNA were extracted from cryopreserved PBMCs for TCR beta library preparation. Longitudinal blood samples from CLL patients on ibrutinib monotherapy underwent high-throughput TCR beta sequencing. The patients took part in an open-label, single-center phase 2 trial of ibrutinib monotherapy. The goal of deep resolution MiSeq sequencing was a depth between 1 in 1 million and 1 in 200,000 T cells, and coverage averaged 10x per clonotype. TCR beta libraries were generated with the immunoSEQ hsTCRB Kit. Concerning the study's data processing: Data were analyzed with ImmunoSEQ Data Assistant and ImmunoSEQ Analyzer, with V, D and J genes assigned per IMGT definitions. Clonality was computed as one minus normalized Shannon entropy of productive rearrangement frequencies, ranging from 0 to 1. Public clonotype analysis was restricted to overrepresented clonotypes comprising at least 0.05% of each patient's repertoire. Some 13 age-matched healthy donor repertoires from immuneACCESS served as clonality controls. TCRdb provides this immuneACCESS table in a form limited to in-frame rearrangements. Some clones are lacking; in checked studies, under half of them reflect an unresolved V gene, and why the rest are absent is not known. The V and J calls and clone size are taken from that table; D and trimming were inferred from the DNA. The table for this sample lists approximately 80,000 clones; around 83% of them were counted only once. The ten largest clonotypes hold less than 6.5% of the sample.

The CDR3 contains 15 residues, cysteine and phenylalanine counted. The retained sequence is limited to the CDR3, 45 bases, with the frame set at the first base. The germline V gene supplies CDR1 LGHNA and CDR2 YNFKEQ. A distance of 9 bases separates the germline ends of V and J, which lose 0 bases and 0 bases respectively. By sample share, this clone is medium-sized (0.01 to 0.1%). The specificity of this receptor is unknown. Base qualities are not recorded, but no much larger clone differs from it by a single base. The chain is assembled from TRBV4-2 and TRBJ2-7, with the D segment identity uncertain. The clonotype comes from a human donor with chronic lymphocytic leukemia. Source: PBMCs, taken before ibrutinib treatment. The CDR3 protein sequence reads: CASSQELGSSYEQYF. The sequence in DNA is TGTGCCAGCAGCCAAGAATTAGGGTCCTCCTACGAGCAGTACTTC.